Listed here is a single TCR beta chain. Its antigen is not known. Assay: immunoSEQ multiplex PCR; the TCRdb copy retains only in-frame clones and omits some. This table has some 100,000 clones, about 83% appearing once. This CDR3 region has 16 residues. Trimming removed 4 bases from V and 0 bases from J, with 13 bases in between. Germline loops: CDR1 SGHTA, CDR2 FQGNSA. This sample stems from a study of T cell responses to AZD1222 COVID-19 vaccine. General study results and limits: The study reported that nearly half of spike-specific TCRs target unmutated variant regions. When two AZD1222 doses had been given, Spike-specific TCR breadth and depth rose. Distributed over spike, vaccine-associated CD4 TCRs predominated at 160-218 and 743-854. In a largely white British group with more females than males, clonal diversity was possibly underestimated.

This material consisted of peripheral blood, taken on day 0 of AZD1222 vaccination. The TCR was taken from an adult in good health. The chain links TRBV7-2 to TRBJ2-4; a weak D match, TRBD1 (6 bases). CDR3 region: CASSSSTGLAKNIQYF. Written as DNA, the CDR3 is TGTGCCAGCAGCTCCTCGACAGGCCTAGCCAAAAACATTCAGTACTTC.